These 22 T cell receptor beta chains share one sample of origin, sequenced in a study of T-cell reconstitution after alpha-beta-depleted transplantation in children. The TCRbeta library was prepared with unique molecular identifiers. TCRdb fed the PCR reads into MiXCR, producing one record per CDR3 protein. The sample contains hundreds of thousands of distinct CDR3 sequences, around 16% of which appear only once. The input for sequencing was PBMCs, mostly from graft donor cells, taken 360 days after TCRalphabeta/CD19-depleted stem cell transplant. The source of these receptors is a male patient aged 2 to 9 who had a stem cell transplant for acute lymphoblastic leukemia, so the T cells may come from the graft donor.

V is TRBV4-1 and J is TRBJ2-3; TRBD2 matches at 8 bases. The V segment lost 0 bases and the J segment 4 bases; nucleotides outside the gene matches: 12. The length of the CDR3 is 18 residues. CDR1 MGHRA and CDR2 YSYEKL come from the germline V gene. The CDR3 region is CASSQDLGSGSSADTQYF. The DNA for the CDR3 is TGCGCCAGCAGCCAAGATCTCGGGAGCGGGAGTTCGGCAGATACGCAGTATTTT.

This clonotype was recorded at least ten times. The J gene is TRBJ2-7, the V gene TRBV12-3 or TRBV12-4, with D possibly TRBD1 on 6 matching bases. CDR3 length equals 14 residues. Trimming cost V 3 bases and J 2 bases, with 11 bases left between them. The CDR3 bases are TGTGCCAGCAGTTTCAGGGGTTCTGCCTACGAGCAGTACTTC. Amino acids: CASSFRGSAYEQYF.

The genes are TRBV15 and TRBJ2-7, with 11 bases lining up with TRBD1. The CDR3 runs 17 residues. J gave up 2 bases and V 5 bases, and 11 bases lay outside the gene matches. Per the germline V gene, CDR1 is LNHNV and CDR2 is YYDKDF (reference sequence). As DNA, the CDR3 is TGTGCCACCAGCCTCCACCGGGGGACAGGGGGGGCCTACGAGCAGTACTTC. As protein: CATSLHRGTGGAYEQYF.

V is TRBV4-3 and J is TRBJ2-4, with D possibly matching TRBD1 (6 bases). Germline CDR1 is LGHNA and CDR2 is YSLEER. The CDR3 is made up of 19 amino acids. Trimming shortened V by 1 base and J by 6 bases, and 25 bases separated the two germline ends. CDR3 sequence (DNA): TGCGCCAGCAGCCAAGTCCTCCTCGGCCAGGGGTCTGAACCAAACATTCAGTACTTC. Residues: CASSQVLLGQGSEPNIQYF.

The chain couples TRBV6-6 to TRBJ1-1; 7 bases are a match to TRBD1. V shed 6 bases and J 6 bases; nucleotides not matched to a gene: 7. CDR1 and CDR2 from the germline V gene are MNHNY and SVGAGI (reference sequence). The CDR3 contains 13 residues. CDR3 DNA: TGTGCCAGCAGCAAGGGACAGTCCCCTGAAGCTTTCTTT. It specifies CASSKGQSPEAFF.

This clonotype was picked up a small number of times. This sequence joins TRBV19 and TRBJ2-7; 8 positions agree with TRBD2. Trimming cost V 6 bases and J 4 bases; bases outside gene matches: 11. This CDR3 has 15 residues. In germline, CDR1 is LNHDA, CDR2 SQIVND (reference sequence). CDR3 DNA sequence: TGTGCCAGTAGGTTCCGGGGGGGTTCAGGTTACGAGCAGTACTTC. Encoded protein: CASRFRGGSGYEQYF.

This clonotype was recorded many times. The rearrangement joins TRBV11-2 to TRBJ2-1; 9 nucleotides match TRBD2. There are 17 residues in the CDR3. Trimming cost V 3 bases and J 7 bases; bases outside gene matches: 13. Germline V gene lookup returns CDR1 SGHAT and CDR2 FQNNGV. CDR3 in amino acids: CASSFLSIAGELNEQFF. In nucleotides, the CDR3 is TGTGCCAGCAGCTTCCTTAGTATAGCGGGAGAGCTGAATGAGCAGTTCTTC. Filled out from reference TRBV11-2 and TRBJ2-1, the complete variable domain reads EAGVAQSPRYKIIEKRQSVAFWCNPISGHATLYWYQQILGQGPKLLIQFQNNGVVDDSQLPKDRFSAERLKGVDSTLKIQPAKLEDSAVYLCASSFLSIAGELNEQFFGPGTRLTVL.

This rearrangement joins TRBV12-3 or TRBV12-4 to TRBJ2-3, with 7 bases identical to TRBD1. This CDR3 region has 13 residues. The trim removed 1 base at V and 9 bases at J, leaving 4 bases unmatched. Here the CDR3 DNA reads TGTGCCAGCAGTTTAGGGCGACAGGGAACGCAGTATTTT. Amino acid sequence: CASSLGRQGTQYF.

The gene calls are TRBV2 and TRBJ2-5, with 8 bases matching TRBD2. With V trimmed by 7 bases and J by 2 bases, 9 bases remained unmatched. Germline-derived CDR1 and CDR2 are SNHLY and FYNNEI. The CDR3 is made up of 15 amino acids. The CDR3 reads CASMASGLPQETQYF. The CDR3 nucleotides read TGTGCCAGCATGGCTAGCGGGCTTCCACAAGAGACCCAGTACTTC.

This clonotype came up a few times. The chain couples TRBV7-6 to TRBJ2-7; D possibly uses TRBD1 or TRBD2 (5 bases each). Germline V gives CDR1 SGHVS, CDR2 FNYEAQ. V was clipped by 1 base and J by 2 bases, with 15 bases between them. The CDR3 has 16 amino acids. The CDR3 DNA reads as TGTGCCAGCAGCTTAGAGGGTGGGGGTAGCCCCTACGAGCAGTACTTC. Residues: CASSLEGGGSPYEQYF.

This clonotype came up many times. The rearrangement uses TRBV29-1 and TRBJ2-3; 7 nucleotides align to TRBD2. The CDR3 is made up of 11 amino acids. Germline CDR1 and CDR2: SQVTM and ANQGSEA. In nucleotides, the CDR3 is TGCATGGGGGGGTTCGCAGATACGCAGTATTTT. Translated: CMGGFADTQYF.

A few counts support this clonotype. This sequence joins TRBV7-6 and TRBJ2-3; 11 positions agree with TRBD1. The CDR3 covers 17 residues. V dropped 3 bases and J dropped 4; count of bases not matched to a gene: 9. Germline lookup yields CDR1 SGHVS and CDR2 FNYEAQ. The CDR3 coding sequence is TGTGCCAGCAGCTTGGGACAGGGGGTTCCCCTCGCAGATACGCAGTATTTT. It encodes CASSLGQGVPLADTQYF.

The chain links TRBV12-3 or TRBV12-4 to TRBJ2-1, with 14 nucleotides matching TRBD2. The CDR3 totals 19 residues. V gave up 1 base and J gave up 1 base; unmatched junction bases: 6. CDR3 sequence reads: CASSLGTSGRFWSYNEQFF. As DNA, the CDR3 is TGTGCCAGCAGTTTAGGGACTAGCGGGAGGTTTTGGTCCTACAATGAGCAGTTCTTC.

This clonotype showed up just a few times. J is TRBJ2-5 and V is TRBV5-1; 9 nucleotides agree with TRBD1. The CDR3 contains 14 residues. CDR1 is SGHRS and CDR2 is YFSETQ in the germline V gene. Trimming at V came to 4 bases and at J to 4 bases, leaving 5 bases not matched to a gene. CDR3 DNA sequence: TGCGCCAGCAGCGGGACAGGGCTGGTAGAGACCCAGTACTTC. The encoded protein is CASSGTGLVETQYF.

This clonotype was counted between two and nine times. The chain is built from TRBV4-1 and TRBJ2-1; 9 bases are a match to TRBD2. CDR1 and CDR2 from the germline V gene are MGHRA and YSYEKL. V lost 5 bases, J lost 4 bases, and 9 bases stayed unmatched. The CDR3 spans 16 residues. The CDR3 coding sequence is TGCGCCAGCAGCGACGTTAGCGGGAGCCGTTACAATGAGCAGTTCTTC. Protein: CASSDVSGSRYNEQFF.

The chain recombines TRBV27 with TRBJ2-2; weak D call: TRBD2 (5 bases). Germline lookup yields CDR1 MNHEY and CDR2 SMNVEV (reference sequence). The CDR3 covers 14 residues. Trimming shortened V by 0 bases and J by 7 bases, and 9 bases separated the two germline ends. CDR3: CASSLSPSFGELFF. The DNA for the CDR3 is TGTGCCAGCAGTTTATCGCCTAGCTTCGGGGAGCTGTTTTTT.

The V and J genes are TRBV27 and TRBJ2-1; no definite D call. V was shortened by 3 bases and J by 0 bases, with 6 bases between the two germline ends. This CDR3 has 14 residues. Per the germline V gene, CDR1 is MNHEY and CDR2 is SMNVEV (reference sequence). DNA for the CDR3: TGTGCCAGCAGTTTTATTAGCTCCTACAATGAGCAGTTCTTC. This translates into CASSFISSYNEQFF.

This clonotype appeared many times. Germline is not matched at one junction end, which may reflect a read error. The genes are TRBV4-3 and TRBJ2-1; D is unclear. The CDR3 length is 12 residues. The germline V gene has CDR1 LGHNA and CDR2 YSLEER. CDR3 protein: CASSQGDGEQFF. The CDR3 DNA reads as TGCGCCAGCAGCCAAGGGGATGGTGAGCAGTTTTTC.

A few counts support this clonotype. The chain combines TRBV5-1 with TRBJ2-2; D is unresolved. The CDR3 spans 13 residues. In germline, CDR1 is SGHRS, CDR2 YFSETQ. V lost 4 bases and J 4 bases, leaving 8 bases between the germline ends. The CDR3 reads CASSHGFTGELFF. DNA of the CDR3: TGCGCCAGCAGCCATGGATTCACCGGGGAGCTGTTTTTT.

This clonotype appeared many times. The V gene is TRBV12-3 or TRBV12-4, the J gene TRBJ2-3; D is perhaps TRBD2 (5 bases). The CDR3 spans 15 residues. V was trimmed by 2 bases and J by 2 bases, leaving 11 bases between them. The CDR3 reads CASSLSTGITDTQYF. CDR3 bases: TGTGCCAGCAGTTTAAGCACCGGGATCACAGATACGCAGTATTTT.

This clonotype was recorded a few times. The rearrangement joins TRBV5-8 to TRBJ2-7; the D is unclear. Trimming removed 4 bases from V and 0 bases from J, with 8 bases in between. Germline V gene sequence: CDR1 SGHTS, CDR2 YDEGEE. The CDR3 has 13 amino acids. The CDR3 DNA is TGTGCCAGCAGCGACAAAAGCTCCTACGAGCAGTACTTC. This sequence encodes CASSDKSSYEQYF.

This clonotype was seen at least ten times. J is TRBJ2-1 and V is TRBV4-3, with D unresolved. Germline V CDR1 and CDR2: LGHNA, YSLEER. The ends were cut back, 0 bases at V and 3 bases at J, with 12 bases in the middle. The CDR3 length is 16 residues. The CDR3, as DNA: TGCGCCAGCAGCCAAGATGGGCTTCTCGACTACAATGAGCAGTTCTTC. Protein sequence: CASSQDGLLDYNEQFF.